This T cell receptor beta chain was obtained from a study of long-term antiretroviral therapy in people with HIV. CDR1 and CDR2 (germline): MNHGY, SVAAGI. The CDR3 spans 13 residues. Trimming removed 7 bases from V and 5 bases from J; junction bases left unmatched: 8. Sequencing used immunoSEQ v3.0 at survey level. Some clones are missing from TCRdb's copy, which holds only in-frame ones; the method was immunoSEQ multiplex PCR. The repertoire holds 30,000 to 45,000 clones, 80% seen once, with about 6% in the top ten. The clonotype was recovered from a man aged 25-45 years with HIV. This rearrangement joins TRBV6-9 to TRBJ2-7; the match to TRBD1 covers 7 bases. Sequenced here: unsorted PBMCs, sampled 3.4 years after starting antiretroviral therapy. Here the CDR3 reads CASTLLDRDEQYF. In DNA, the CDR3 is TGTGCCAGCACCTTACTCGACAGGGACGAGCAGTACTTC.